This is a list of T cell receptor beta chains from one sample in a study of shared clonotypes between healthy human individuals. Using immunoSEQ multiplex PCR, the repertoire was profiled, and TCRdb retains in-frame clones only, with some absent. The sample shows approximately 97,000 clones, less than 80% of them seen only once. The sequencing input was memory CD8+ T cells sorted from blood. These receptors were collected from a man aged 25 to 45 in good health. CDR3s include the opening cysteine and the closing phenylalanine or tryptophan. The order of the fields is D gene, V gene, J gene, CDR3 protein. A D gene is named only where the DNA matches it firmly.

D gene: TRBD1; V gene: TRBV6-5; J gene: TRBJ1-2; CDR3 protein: CASSYTGQARAYGYTF
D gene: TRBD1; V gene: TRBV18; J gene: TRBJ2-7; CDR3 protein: CASSTGQGSYEQYF
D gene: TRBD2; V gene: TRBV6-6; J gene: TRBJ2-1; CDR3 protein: CASSLSGRAPNNEQFF
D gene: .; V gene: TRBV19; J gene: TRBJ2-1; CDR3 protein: CASSARQGSYNEQFF
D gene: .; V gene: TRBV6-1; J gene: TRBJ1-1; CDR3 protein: CASSVSNTEAFF
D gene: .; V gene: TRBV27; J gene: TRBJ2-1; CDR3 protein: CASSKGPYNEQFF
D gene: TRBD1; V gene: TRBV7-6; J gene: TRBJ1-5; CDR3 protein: CASSRDRDRYYSNQPQHF
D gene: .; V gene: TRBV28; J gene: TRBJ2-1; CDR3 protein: CASGGSYNEQFF
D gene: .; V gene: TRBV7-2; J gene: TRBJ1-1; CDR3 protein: CASSLGLGLSEAFF
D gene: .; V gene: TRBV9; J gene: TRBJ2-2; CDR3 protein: CASSVEAVAGELFF
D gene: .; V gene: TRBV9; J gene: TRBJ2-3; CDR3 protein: CASSVASAGTDTQYF
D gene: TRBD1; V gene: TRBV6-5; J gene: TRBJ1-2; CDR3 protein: CASSYEGQPVNGYTF
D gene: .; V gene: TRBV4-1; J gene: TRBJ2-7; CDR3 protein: CASSQGTNYEQYF
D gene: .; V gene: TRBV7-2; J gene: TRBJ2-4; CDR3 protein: CASSLDPNIQYF
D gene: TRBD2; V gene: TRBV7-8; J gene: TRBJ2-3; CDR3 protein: CASSLGLAGYTDTQYF
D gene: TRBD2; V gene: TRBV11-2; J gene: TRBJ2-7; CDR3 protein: CASSRLADTYEQYF
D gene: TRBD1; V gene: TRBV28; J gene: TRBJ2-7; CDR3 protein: CASRNRQGIIEQYF
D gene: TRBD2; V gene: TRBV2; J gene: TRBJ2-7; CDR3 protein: CASSSGRAANEQYF
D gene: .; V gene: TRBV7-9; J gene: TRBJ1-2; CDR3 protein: CASSSGAGYTF
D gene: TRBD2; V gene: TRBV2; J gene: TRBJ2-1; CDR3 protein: CASSEIRAGGPNNEQFF
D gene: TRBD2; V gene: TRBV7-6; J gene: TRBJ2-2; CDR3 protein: CASSFPSGSITGELFF
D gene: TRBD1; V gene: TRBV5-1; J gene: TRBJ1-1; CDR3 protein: CASRLGIWDSGRQGTEAFF